This T cell receptor beta chain was captured by sequencing in a study of beta chain features in type 1 diabetes. The wider study: In age, gender and cell yields, patients were similar to healthy donors. Findings of the study overall: Across patients, naive, central memory and Treg TCRB repertoires exhibited apparently greater similarity than was observed across healthy donors. VDJ junctions sequenced from type 1 diabetes patients showed fewer insertions and more deletions.

V trimming: 2 bases; J trimming: 1 base; junction bases outside the gene matches: 7. CDR1 and CDR2 (germline): MNHEY, SVGAGI. CDR3 size: 16 residues. cDNA synthesis used the whole RNA isolate, giving expressed TCRB sequences. TCRdb's copy holds only in-frame clones and misses some; the assay was immunoSEQ multiplex PCR. This sample carries over 350,000 clones, more than 13% of them seen once, and the ten largest clones take approximately 0.019%. There are a few counts of this clone. Its antigen remains unknown. One heparinised draw, averaging roughly 110 mL, was taken per donor. The origin of this receptor is a woman younger than 30 in good health. V gene TRBV6-5 combines with J gene TRBJ2-7, with TRBD1 matching over 8 bases. The sequenced sample was naive CD4+ T cells from blood. Here the CDR3 reads CASSYGTGGKSYEQYF. The CDR3, as DNA: TGTGCCAGCAGTTACGGGACAGGCGGGAAATCCTACGAGCAGTACTTC.